The TCR beta chain described here comes from a study of blood T cell repertoires in COVID-19. Study background: Samples came from the United States, Italy and Spain, spanning acute and convalescent COVID-19. Sources were T cells, B-cell-depleted T cells, or PBMCs; the material itself was cDNA or gDNA.

Germline CDR1 reads MNHNY; CDR2 reads SVGAGI (reference sequence). The ends lost 6 bases at V and 5 bases at J; junction bases unmatched: 7. This CDR3 comprises 14 residues. Authors' data handling: Amplification of reference gene primers provided the estimated nucleated cell counts. Data came from immunoSEQ multiplex PCR; TCRdb stores just in-frame clones and leaves some out. The DNA gave D and trimming, while V, J and clone size come from that table. In the table there are some 120,000 clones, 70% to 85% of which are singletons. This chain joins TRBV6-6 and TRBJ1-1; TRBD1 aligns across 9 bases. The specimen sequenced was peripheral blood. This TCR was recovered from a human donor with acute or convalescent COVID-19. The donor label of this sample is uncertain. The CDR3 DNA follows: TGTGCCAGCAGCTGGACAGGGGTGGAAACTGAAGCTTTCTTT. It codes for CASSWTGVETEAFF.